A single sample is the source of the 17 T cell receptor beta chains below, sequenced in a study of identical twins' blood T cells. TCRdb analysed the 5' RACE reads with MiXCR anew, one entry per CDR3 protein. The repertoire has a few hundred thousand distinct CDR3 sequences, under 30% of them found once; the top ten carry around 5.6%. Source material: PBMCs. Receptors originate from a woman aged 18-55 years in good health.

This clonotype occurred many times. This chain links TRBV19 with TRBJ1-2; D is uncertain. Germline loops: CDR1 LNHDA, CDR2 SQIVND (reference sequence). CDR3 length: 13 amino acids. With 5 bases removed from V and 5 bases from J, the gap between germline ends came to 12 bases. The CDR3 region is CASSAGRWYGYTF. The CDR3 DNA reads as TGTGCCAGTAGTGCAGGACGCTGGTATGGCTACACCTTC.

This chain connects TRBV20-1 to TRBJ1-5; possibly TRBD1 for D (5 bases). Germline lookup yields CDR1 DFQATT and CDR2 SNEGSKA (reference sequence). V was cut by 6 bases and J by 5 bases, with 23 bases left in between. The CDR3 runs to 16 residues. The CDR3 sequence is CSAPILQGRLDQPQHF. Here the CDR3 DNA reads TGCAGTGCACCGATTCTCCAGGGAAGACTAGATCAGCCCCAGCATTTT.

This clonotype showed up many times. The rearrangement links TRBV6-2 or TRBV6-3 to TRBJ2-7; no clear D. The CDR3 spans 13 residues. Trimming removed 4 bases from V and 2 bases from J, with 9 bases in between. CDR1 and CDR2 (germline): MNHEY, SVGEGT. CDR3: CASSLQRPYEQYF. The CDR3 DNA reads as TGTGCCAGCAGTTTACAGCGCCCCTACGAGCAGTACTTC.

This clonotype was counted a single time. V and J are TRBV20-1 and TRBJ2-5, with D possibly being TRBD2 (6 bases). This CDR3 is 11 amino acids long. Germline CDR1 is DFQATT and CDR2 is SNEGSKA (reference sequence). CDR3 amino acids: CSLTGDGTQYF. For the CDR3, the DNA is TGCAGCTTAACGGGGGATGGGACCCAGTACTTC.

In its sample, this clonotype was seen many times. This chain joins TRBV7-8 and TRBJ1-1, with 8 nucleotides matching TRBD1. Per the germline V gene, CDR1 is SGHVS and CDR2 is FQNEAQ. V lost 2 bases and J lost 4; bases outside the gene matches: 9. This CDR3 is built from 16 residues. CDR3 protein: CASSLTLDRGSTEAFF. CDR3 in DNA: TGTGCCAGCAGCTTAACCCTAGACAGGGGAAGCACTGAAGCTTTCTTT.

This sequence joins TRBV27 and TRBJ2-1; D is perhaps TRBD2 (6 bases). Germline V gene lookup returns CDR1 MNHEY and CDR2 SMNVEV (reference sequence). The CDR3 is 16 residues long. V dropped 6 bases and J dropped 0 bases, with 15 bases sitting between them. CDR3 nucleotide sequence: TGTGCCAGCAGGATGACTAGTGCGAACTCCTACAATGAGCAGTTCTTC. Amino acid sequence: CASRMTSANSYNEQFF.

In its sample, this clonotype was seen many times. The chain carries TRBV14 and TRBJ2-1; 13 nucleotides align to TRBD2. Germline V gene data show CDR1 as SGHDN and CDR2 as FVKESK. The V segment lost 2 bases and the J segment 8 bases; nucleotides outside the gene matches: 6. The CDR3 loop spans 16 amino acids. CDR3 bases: TGTGCCAGCAGCCAAAGACTAGCGGGAGGATACGATGAGCAGTTCTTC. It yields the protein CASSQRLAGGYDEQFF.

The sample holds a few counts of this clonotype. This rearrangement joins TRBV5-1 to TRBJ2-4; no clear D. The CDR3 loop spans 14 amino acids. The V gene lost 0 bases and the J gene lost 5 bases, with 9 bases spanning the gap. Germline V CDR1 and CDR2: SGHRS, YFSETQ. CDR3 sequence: CASSLASLQNIQYF. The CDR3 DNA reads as TGCGCCAGCAGCTTGGCCTCACTGCAAAACATTCAGTACTTC.

The CDR3 protein is CSARDSRLGHEQFF. The CDR3 region has the DNA TGCAGTGCTAGAGATTCGAGGCTCGGGCATGAGCAGTTCTTC. The chain joins TRBV20-1 to TRBJ2-1, with D uncertain. V was trimmed by 0 bases and J by 8 bases, leaving 14 bases between them. The CDR3 runs 14 residues. In germline, CDR1 is DFQATT, CDR2 SNEGSKA (reference sequence).

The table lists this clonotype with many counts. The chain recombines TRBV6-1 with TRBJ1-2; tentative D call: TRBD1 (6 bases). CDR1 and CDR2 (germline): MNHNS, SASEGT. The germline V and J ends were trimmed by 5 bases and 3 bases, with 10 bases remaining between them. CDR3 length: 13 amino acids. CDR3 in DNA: TGTGCCAGCAGTCTACAGGGTGACTATGGCTACACCTTC. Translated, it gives CASSLQGDYGYTF.

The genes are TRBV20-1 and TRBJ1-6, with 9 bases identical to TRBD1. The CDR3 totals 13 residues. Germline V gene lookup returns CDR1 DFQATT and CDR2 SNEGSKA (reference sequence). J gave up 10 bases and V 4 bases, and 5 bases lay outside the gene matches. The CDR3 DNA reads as TGCAGTGCTAACTGGACAGGGGACTCACCCCTCCACTTT. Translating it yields CSANWTGDSPLHF.

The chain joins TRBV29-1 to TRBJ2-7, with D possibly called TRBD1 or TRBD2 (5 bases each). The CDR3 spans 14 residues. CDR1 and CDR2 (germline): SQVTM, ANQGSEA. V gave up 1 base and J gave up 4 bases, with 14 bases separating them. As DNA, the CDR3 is TGCAGCGTTGAAGGGGGGACGGCCTCATACGAGCAGTACTTC. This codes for CSVEGGTASYEQYF.

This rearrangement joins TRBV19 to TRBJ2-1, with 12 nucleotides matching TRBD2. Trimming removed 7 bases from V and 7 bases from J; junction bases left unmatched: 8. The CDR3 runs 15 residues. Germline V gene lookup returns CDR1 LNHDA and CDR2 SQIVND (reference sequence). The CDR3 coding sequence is TGTGCCAGTAATCCGCTAGCGGGAGGGCCAAATGAGCAGTTCTTC. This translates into CASNPLAGGPNEQFF.

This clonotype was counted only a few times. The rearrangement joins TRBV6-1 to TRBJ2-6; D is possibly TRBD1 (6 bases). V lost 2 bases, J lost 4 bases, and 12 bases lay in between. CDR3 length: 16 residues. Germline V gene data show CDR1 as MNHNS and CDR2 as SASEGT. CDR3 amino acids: CASSERKGDGANVLTF. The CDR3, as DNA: TGTGCCAGCAGTGAACGAAAGGGGGACGGGGCCAACGTCCTGACTTTC.

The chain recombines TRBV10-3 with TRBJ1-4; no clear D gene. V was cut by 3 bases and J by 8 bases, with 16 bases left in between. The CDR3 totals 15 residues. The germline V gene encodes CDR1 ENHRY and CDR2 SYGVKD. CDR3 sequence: CAISDRWGSQEKLFF. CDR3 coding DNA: TGTGCCATCAGTGATCGGTGGGGATCGCAGGAAAAACTGTTTTTT.

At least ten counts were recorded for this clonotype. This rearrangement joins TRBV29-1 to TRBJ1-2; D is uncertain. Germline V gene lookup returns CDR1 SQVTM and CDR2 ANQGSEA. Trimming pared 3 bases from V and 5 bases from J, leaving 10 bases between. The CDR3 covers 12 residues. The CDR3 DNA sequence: TGCAGCGTTGACCGCGTCGGATATGGCTACACCTTC. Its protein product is CSVDRVGYGYTF.

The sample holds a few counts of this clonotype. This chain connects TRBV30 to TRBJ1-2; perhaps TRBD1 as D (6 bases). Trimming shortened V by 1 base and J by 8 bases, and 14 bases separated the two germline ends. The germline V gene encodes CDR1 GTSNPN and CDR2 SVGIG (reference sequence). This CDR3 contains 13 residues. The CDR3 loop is CAWSEQGPLGYTF. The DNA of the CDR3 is TGTGCCTGGAGTGAACAGGGACCCCTGGGCTACACCTTC.